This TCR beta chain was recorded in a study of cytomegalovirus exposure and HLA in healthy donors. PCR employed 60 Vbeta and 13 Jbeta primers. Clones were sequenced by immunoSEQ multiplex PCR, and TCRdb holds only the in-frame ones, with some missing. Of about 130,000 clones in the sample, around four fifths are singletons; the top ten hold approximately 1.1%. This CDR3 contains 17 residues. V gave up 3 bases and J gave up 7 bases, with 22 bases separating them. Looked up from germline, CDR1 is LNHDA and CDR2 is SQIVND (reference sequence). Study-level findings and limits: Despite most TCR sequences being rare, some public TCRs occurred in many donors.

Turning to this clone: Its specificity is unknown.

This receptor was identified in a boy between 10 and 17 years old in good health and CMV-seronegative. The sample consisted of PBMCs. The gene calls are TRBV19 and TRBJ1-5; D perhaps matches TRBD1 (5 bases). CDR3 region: CASSIGRGAQGRQPQHF. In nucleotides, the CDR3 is TGTGCCAGTAGTATCGGGAGAGGGGCCCAAGGAAGACAGCCCCAGCATTTT.